This T cell receptor (beta chain) was recorded in a study of control samples from healthy donors and cancer patients. The germline V and J ends were trimmed by 6 bases and 3 bases, with 12 bases remaining between them. The CDR3 runs to 13 residues. The V gene's germline CDR1 is SGHVS and CDR2 FQNEAQ. The assay was immunoSEQ multiplex PCR, and TCRdb's table has in-frame clones only and misses some. The table records some 150,000 clones, 94% of them present only once. The clonotype was recovered from a man aged 55-75 years with colorectal cancer. The rearrangement uses TRBV7-8 and TRBJ2-7, with D tentatively TRBD1 (6 bases). Sequences were obtained from PBMCs. Here the CDR3 reads CASRSGTNYEQYF. CDR3 bases: TGTGCCAGCAGGTCCGGGACAAACTACGAGCAGTACTTC.